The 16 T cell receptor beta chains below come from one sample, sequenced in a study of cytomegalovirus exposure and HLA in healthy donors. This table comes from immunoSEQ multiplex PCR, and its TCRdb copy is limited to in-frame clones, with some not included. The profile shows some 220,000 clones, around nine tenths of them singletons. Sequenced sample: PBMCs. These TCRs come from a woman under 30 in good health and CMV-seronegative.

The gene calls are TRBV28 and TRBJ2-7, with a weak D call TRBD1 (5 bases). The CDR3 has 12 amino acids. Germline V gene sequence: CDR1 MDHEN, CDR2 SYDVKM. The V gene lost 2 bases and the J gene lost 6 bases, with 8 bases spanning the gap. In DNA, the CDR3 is TGTGCCAGCAGTTTAGGGGCCCGCGAGCAGTACTTC. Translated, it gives CASSLGAREQYF.

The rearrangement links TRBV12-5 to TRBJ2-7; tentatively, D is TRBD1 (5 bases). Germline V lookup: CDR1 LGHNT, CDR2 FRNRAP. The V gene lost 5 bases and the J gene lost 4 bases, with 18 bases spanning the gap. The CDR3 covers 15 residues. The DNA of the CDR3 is TGTGCTAGTGGTCCCCGACAGCCCCTGTTTTACGAGCAGTACTTC. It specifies CASGPRQPLFYEQYF.

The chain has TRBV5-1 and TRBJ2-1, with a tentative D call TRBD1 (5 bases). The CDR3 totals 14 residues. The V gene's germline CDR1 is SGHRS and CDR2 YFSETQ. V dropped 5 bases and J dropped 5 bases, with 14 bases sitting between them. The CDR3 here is CASRWQGAHNEQFF. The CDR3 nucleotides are TGCGCCAGCAGGTGGCAGGGCGCCCACAATGAGCAGTTCTTC.

The CDR3, as DNA: TGTGCCAGCAGCTTAAGGACTAGCGGATTCTCCTACAATGAGCAGTTCTTC. Its protein product is CASSLRTSGFSYNEQFF. The chain carries TRBV7-9 and TRBJ2-1, with TRBD2 matching over 10 bases. The CDR3 is made up of 17 amino acids. Germline trimming cut 2 bases from V and 0 bases from J; bases unmatched to any gene: 4. From germline, CDR1 is SEHNR and CDR2 FQNEAQ (reference sequence).

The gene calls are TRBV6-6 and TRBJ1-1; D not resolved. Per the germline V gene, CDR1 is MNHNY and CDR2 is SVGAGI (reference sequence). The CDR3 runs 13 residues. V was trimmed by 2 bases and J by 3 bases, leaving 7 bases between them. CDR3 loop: CASSYGRDTEAFF. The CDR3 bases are TGTGCCAGCAGTTACGGCCGGGACACTGAAGCTTTCTTT.

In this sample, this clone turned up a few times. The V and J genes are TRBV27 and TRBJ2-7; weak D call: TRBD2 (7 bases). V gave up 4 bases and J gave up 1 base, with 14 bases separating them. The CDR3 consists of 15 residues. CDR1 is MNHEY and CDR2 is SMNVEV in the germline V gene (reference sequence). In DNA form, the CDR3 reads TGTGCCAGCAGTTCCCGGGGGGCGGCTTCCTACGAGCAGTACTTC. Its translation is CASSSRGAASYEQYF.

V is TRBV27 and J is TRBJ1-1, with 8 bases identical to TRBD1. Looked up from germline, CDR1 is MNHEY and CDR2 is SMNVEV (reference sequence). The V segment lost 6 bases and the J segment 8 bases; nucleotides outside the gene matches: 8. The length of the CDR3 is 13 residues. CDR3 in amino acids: CASSRGQGLEAFF. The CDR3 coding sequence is TGTGCCAGCAGCCGCGGACAGGGCCTCGAAGCTTTCTTT.

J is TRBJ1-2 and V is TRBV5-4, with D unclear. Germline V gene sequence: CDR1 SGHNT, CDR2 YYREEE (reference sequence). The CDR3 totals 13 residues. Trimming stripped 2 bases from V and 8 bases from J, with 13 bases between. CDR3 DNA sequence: TGTGCCAGCAGCTTTACCGCGGGAGGCGGCTACACCTTC. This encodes CASSFTAGGGYTF.

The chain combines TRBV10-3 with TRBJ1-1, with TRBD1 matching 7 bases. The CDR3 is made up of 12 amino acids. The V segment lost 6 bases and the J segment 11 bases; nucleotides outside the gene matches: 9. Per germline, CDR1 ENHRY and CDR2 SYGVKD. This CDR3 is CAISRDRDGAFF. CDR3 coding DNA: TGTGCCATCAGCCGCGACAGGGATGGGGCTTTCTTT.

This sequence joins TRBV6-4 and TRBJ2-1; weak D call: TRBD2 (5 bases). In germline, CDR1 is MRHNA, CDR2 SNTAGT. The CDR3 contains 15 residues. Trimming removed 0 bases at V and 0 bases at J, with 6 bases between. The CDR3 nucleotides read TGTGCCAGCAGTGACTCGGCGGGCTCCTACAATGAGCAGTTCTTC. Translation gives CASSDSAGSYNEQFF.

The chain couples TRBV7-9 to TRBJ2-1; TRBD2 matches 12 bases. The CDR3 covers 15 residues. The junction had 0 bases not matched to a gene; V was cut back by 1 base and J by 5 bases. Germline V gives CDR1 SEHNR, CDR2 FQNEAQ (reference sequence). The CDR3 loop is CASSLGLAGDNEQFF. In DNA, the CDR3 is TGTGCCAGCAGCTTAGGACTAGCGGGAGACAATGAGCAGTTCTTC. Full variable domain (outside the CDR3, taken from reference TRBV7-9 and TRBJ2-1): DTGVSQNPRHKITKRGQNVTFRCDPISEHNRLYWYRQTLGQGPEFLTYFQNEAQLEKSRLLSDRFSAERPKGSFSTLEIQRTEQGDSAMYLCASSLGLAGDNEQFFGPGTRLTVL.

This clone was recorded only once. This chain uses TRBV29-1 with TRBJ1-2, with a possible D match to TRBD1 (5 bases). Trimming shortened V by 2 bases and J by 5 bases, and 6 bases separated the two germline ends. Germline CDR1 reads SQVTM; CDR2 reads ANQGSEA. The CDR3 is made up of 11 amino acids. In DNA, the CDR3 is TGCAGCGTTGAACGGGGGTATGGCTACACCTTC. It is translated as CSVERGYGYTF.

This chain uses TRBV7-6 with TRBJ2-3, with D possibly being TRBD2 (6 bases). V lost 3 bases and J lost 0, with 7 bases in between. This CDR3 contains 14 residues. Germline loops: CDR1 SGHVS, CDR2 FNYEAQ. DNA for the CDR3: TGTGCCAGCAGCTTGGGACTGAGCACAGATACGCAGTATTTT. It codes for CASSLGLSTDTQYF.

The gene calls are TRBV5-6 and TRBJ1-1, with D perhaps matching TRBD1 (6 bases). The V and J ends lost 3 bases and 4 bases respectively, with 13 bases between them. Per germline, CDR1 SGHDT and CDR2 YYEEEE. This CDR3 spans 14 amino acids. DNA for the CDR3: TGTGCCAGCAGCTATACAGGGATAGGCACTGAAGCTTTCTTT. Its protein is CASSYTGIGTEAFF.

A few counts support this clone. The CDR3: CASFHGGDSYEQYF. The CDR3, as DNA: TGTGCCAGCTTTCACGGGGGGGACTCCTACGAGCAGTACTTC. The chain is built from TRBV11-2 and TRBJ2-7; the match to TRBD2 covers 8 bases. The CDR3 totals 14 residues. V was clipped by 8 bases and J by 0 bases; unmatched bases: 6. Germline V gene sequence: CDR1 SGHAT, CDR2 FQNNGV.

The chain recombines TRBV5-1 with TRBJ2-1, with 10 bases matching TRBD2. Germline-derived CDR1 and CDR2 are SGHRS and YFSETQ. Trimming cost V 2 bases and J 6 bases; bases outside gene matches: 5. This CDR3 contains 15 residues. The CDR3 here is CASSLPSGSGNEQFF. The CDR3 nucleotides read TGCGCCAGCAGCTTACCTAGCGGGAGTGGCAATGAGCAGTTCTTC.